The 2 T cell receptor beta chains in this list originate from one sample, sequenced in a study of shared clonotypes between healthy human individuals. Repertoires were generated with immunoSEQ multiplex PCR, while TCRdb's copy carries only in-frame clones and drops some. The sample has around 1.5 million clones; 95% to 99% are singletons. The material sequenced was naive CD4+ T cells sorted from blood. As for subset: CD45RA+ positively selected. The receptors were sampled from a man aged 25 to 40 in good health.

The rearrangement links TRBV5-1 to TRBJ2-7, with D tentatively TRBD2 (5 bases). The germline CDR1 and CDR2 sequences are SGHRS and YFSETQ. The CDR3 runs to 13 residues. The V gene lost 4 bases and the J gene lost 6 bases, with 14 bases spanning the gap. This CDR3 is CASSATGVGEQYF. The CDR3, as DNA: TGCGCCAGCAGCGCTACCGGGGTGGGCGAGCAGTACTTC. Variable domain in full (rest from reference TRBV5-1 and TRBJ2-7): KAGVTQTPRYLIKTRGQQVTLSCSPISGHRSVSWYQQTPGQGLQFLFEYFSETQRNKGNFPGRFSGRQFSNSRSEMNVSTLELGDSALYLCASSATGVGEQYFGPGTRLTVT.

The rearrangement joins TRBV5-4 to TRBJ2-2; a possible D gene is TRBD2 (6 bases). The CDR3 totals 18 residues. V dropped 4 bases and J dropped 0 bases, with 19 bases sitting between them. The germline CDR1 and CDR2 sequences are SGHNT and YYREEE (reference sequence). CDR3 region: CASSPGMRLDPNTGELFF. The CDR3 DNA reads TGTGCCAGCAGCCCCGGTATGCGACTAGACCCGAACACCGGGGAGCTGTTTTTT.